This is a list of T cell receptor beta chains from one sample in a study of blood T cell repertoires in COVID-19. Profiled with immunoSEQ multiplex PCR; TCRdb holds only in-frame clones, not every one. The sample lists under 200,000 clones; around 86% were seen once. Sequencing input: peripheral blood. The receptors shown here come from a young man with acute or convalescent COVID-19. Both conserved end residues are part of each CDR3. The D gene is left open where the match is weak. Rows give clone size only sometimes, using once, few, many, or a class for an expanded clone.

d_gene: -; v_gene: TRBV29-1; j_gene: TRBJ1-2; abundance: -; CDR3aa: CSVRRQGNYGYTF; CDR3nt: TGCAGCGTTCGCCGGCAGGGGAACTATGGCTACACCTTC
d_gene: TRBD1; v_gene: TRBV19; j_gene: TRBJ1-5; abundance: -; CDR3aa: CASSFGDRHGQPQHF; CDR3nt: TGTGCCAGTAGTTTTGGGGACAGGCACGGTCAGCCCCAGCATTTT
d_gene: TRBD1; v_gene: TRBV30; j_gene: TRBJ1-5; abundance: -; CDR3aa: CAWRGQEGQPQHF; CDR3nt: TGTGCCTGGAGGGGACAGGAGGGTCAGCCCCAGCATTTT
d_gene: TRBD1; v_gene: TRBV5-1; j_gene: TRBJ2-1; abundance: -; CDR3aa: CASSLGGGEYNEQFF; CDR3nt: TGCGCCAGCAGCTTGGGAGGGGGCGAGTACAATGAGCAGTTCTTC
d_gene: TRBD1; v_gene: TRBV6-1; j_gene: TRBJ2-1; abundance: -; CDR3aa: CASSEVPGQIHNEQFF; CDR3nt: TGTGCCAGCAGTGAAGTTCCGGGACAGATACACAATGAGCAGTTCTTC
d_gene: -; v_gene: TRBV6-5; j_gene: TRBJ1-3; abundance: -; CDR3aa: CASSYGDSSGNTIYF; CDR3nt: TGTGCCAGCAGTTACGGGGACTCCTCTGGAAACACCATATATTTT
d_gene: TRBD2; v_gene: TRBV5-8; j_gene: TRBJ2-5; abundance: -; CDR3aa: CASSIGTSGVQETQYF; CDR3nt: TGTGCCAGCAGCATCGGGACTAGCGGGGTACAAGAGACCCAGTACTTC
d_gene: -; v_gene: TRBV9; j_gene: TRBJ1-4; abundance: -; CDR3aa: CASSVSTTNEKLFF; CDR3nt: TGTGCCAGCAGCGTGAGTACAACTAATGAAAAACTGTTTTTT
d_gene: TRBD2; v_gene: TRBV29-1; j_gene: TRBJ2-3; abundance: once; CDR3aa: CSVDPWVAGGTRAQYF; CDR3nt: TGCAGCGTTGACCCCTGGGTAGCGGGGGGGACGAGGGCGCAGTATTTT
d_gene: -; v_gene: TRBV24-1; j_gene: TRBJ1-5; abundance: -; CDR3aa: CATSDKSGGWNQPQHF; CDR3nt: TGTGCCACCAGTGATAAGTCGGGGGGCTGGAATCAGCCCCAGCATTTT
d_gene: -; v_gene: TRBV5-5; j_gene: TRBJ2-3; abundance: -; CDR3aa: CASRRTQDTDTQYF; CDR3nt: TGTGCCAGCAGGAGGACTCAAGACACAGATACGCAGTATTTT
d_gene: -; v_gene: TRBV19; j_gene: TRBJ1-5; abundance: once; CDR3aa: CASSSLEKQPQHF; CDR3nt: TGTGCCAGTAGTTCCCTAGAGAAACAGCCCCAGCATTTT
d_gene: TRBD1; v_gene: TRBV6-5; j_gene: TRBJ1-4; abundance: few; CDR3aa: CASRPGQRNEKLFF; CDR3nt: TGTGCCAGCCGACCGGGACAGAGAAATGAAAAACTGTTTTTT
d_gene: -; v_gene: TRBV30; j_gene: TRBJ1-6; abundance: -; CDR3aa: CAWSVAGHSYNSPLHF; CDR3nt: TGTGCCTGGAGTGTAGCGGGACACTCATATAATTCACCCCTCCACTTT
d_gene: TRBD1; v_gene: TRBV19; j_gene: TRBJ1-6; abundance: once; CDR3aa: CASRGTGEVSPLHF; CDR3nt: TGTGCCAGTCGCGGGACAGGGGAGGTTTCACCCCTCCACTTT
d_gene: TRBD2; v_gene: TRBV6-5; j_gene: TRBJ2-4; abundance: -; CDR3aa: CASTKGLGVKNIQYF; CDR3nt: TGTGCCAGCACCAAAGGACTAGGAGTCAAAAACATTCAGTACTTC
d_gene: -; v_gene: TRBV2; j_gene: TRBJ1-6; abundance: once; CDR3aa: CASSARGSTESPLHF; CDR3nt: TGTGCCAGCAGTGCCCGGGGGTCCACGGAGTCACCCCTCCACTTT
d_gene: -; v_gene: TRBV27; j_gene: TRBJ2-3; abundance: -; CDR3aa: CASSLSGAPDTQYF; CDR3nt: TGTGCCAGCAGTTTATCGGGGGCGCCAGATACGCAGTATTTT
d_gene: -; v_gene: TRBV18; j_gene: TRBJ2-7; abundance: once; CDR3aa: CASSPQGQRDEQYF; CDR3nt: TGTGCCAGCTCACCCCAGGGACAGCGGGACGAGCAGTACTTC
d_gene: -; v_gene: TRBV6-1; j_gene: TRBJ1-2; abundance: -; CDR3aa: CASSEWTRGHYYGYTF; CDR3nt: TGTGCCAGCAGTGAGTGGACAAGAGGACACTACTATGGCTACACCTTC
d_gene: TRBD1; v_gene: TRBV14; j_gene: TRBJ2-3; abundance: -; CDR3aa: CASSQFMGQGDTDTQYF; CDR3nt: TGTGCCAGCAGCCAGTTCATGGGACAGGGGGACACAGATACGCAGTATTTT
d_gene: TRBD2; v_gene: TRBV5-8; j_gene: TRBJ2-3; abundance: -; CDR3aa: CASSLRLAGDLTDTQYF; CDR3nt: TGTGCCAGCAGCCTACGACTAGCGGGGGATCTCACAGATACGCAGTATTTT
d_gene: TRBD2; v_gene: TRBV7-8; j_gene: TRBJ2-3; abundance: -; CDR3aa: CASIPTSGGPYGADTQYF; CDR3nt: TGTGCCAGCATCCCGACTAGCGGAGGGCCCTATGGTGCAGATACGCAGTATTTT
d_gene: -; v_gene: TRBV3-1/TRBV3-2; j_gene: TRBJ1-3; abundance: -; CDR3aa: CASSPPLGNTIYF; CDR3nt: TGTGCCAGCAGCCCCCCCCTGGGAAACACCATATATTTT
d_gene: TRBD1; v_gene: TRBV30; j_gene: TRBJ1-6; abundance: -; CDR3aa: CAWSLGQLNSPLHF; CDR3nt: TGTGCCTGGAGTTTGGGACAGCTAAATTCACCCCTCCACTTT
d_gene: TRBD1; v_gene: TRBV19; j_gene: TRBJ1-2; abundance: -; CDR3aa: CASSTGQDIYGYTF; CDR3nt: TGTGCCAGTAGTACCGGACAGGACATCTATGGCTACACCTTC
d_gene: TRBD1; v_gene: TRBV12-3/TRBV12-4; j_gene: TRBJ2-7; abundance: -; CDR3aa: CASSSGTGNEQYF; CDR3nt: TGTGCCAGCAGTTCCGGGACAGGGAACGAGCAGTACTTC
d_gene: TRBD2; v_gene: TRBV5-1; j_gene: TRBJ2-2; abundance: few; CDR3aa: CASSPPSAGVTGELFF; CDR3nt: TGCGCCAGCAGCCCCCCGTCAGCGGGGGTCACCGGGGAGCTGTTTTTT
d_gene: -; v_gene: TRBV28; j_gene: TRBJ1-1; abundance: -; CDR3aa: CASSLMGRNTEAFF; CDR3nt: TGTGCCAGCAGTTTAATGGGGCGAAACACTGAAGCTTTCTTT
d_gene: -; v_gene: TRBV6-5; j_gene: TRBJ1-3; abundance: once; CDR3aa: CAGTWGLESNTIYF; CDR3nt: TGTGCCGGCACTTGGGGCCTAGAAAGTAACACCATATATTTT
d_gene: TRBD1; v_gene: TRBV19; j_gene: TRBJ1-2; abundance: once; CDR3aa: CASSFQGANYGYTF; CDR3nt: TGTGCCAGTAGTTTTCAGGGGGCGAACTATGGCTACACCTTC
d_gene: TRBD1; v_gene: TRBV5-1; j_gene: TRBJ2-1; abundance: once; CDR3aa: CASSSMRQGGYNEQFF; CDR3nt: TGCGCCAGCAGCTCAATGCGACAGGGTGGCTACAATGAGCAGTTCTTC
d_gene: -; v_gene: TRBV5-1; j_gene: TRBJ1-1; abundance: -; CDR3aa: CASSLSGGNTEAFF; CDR3nt: TGCGCCAGCAGCTTGTCGGGGGGGAACACTGAAGCTTTCTTT
d_gene: -; v_gene: TRBV19; j_gene: TRBJ1-5; abundance: -; CDR3aa: CASSIGRGNNQPQHF; CDR3nt: TGTGCCAGTAGTATTGGTAGGGGGAACAATCAGCCCCAGCATTTT
d_gene: TRBD1; v_gene: TRBV7-2; j_gene: TRBJ2-3; abundance: -; CDR3aa: CASSSGQDRGYADTQYF; CDR3nt: TGTGCCAGCAGCTCAGGACAGGACAGGGGGTATGCAGATACGCAGTATTTT
d_gene: TRBD1; v_gene: TRBV10-3; j_gene: TRBJ2-5; abundance: -; CDR3aa: CAISGQEKETQYF; CDR3nt: TGTGCCATCAGCGGACAGGAAAAAGAGACCCAGTACTTC
d_gene: -; v_gene: TRBV27; j_gene: TRBJ1-2; abundance: -; CDR3aa: CASSLSGSPNYGYTF; CDR3nt: TGTGCCAGCAGTTTATCGGGCAGTCCTAACTATGGCTACACCTTC
d_gene: -; v_gene: TRBV7-8; j_gene: TRBJ2-1; abundance: -; CDR3aa: CASSTRPDREQFF; CDR3nt: TGTGCCAGCAGCACCCGGCCCGACAGGGAGCAGTTCTTC
d_gene: TRBD1; v_gene: TRBV10-3; j_gene: TRBJ1-3; abundance: -; CDR3aa: CATGRDRGGNTIYF; CDR3nt: TGTGCCACCGGTCGGGACAGGGGAGGAAACACCATATATTTT
d_gene: TRBD1; v_gene: TRBV5-6; j_gene: TRBJ1-5; abundance: -; CDR3aa: CASSWGTDQPQHF; CDR3nt: TGTGCCAGCAGCTGGGGGACAGATCAGCCCCAGCATTTT
d_gene: -; v_gene: TRBV9; j_gene: TRBJ1-5; abundance: -; CDR3aa: CASSVEPEGGAQHF; CDR3nt: TGTGCCAGCAGCGTAGAACCAGAGGGGGGGGCCCAGCATTTT
d_gene: TRBD2; v_gene: TRBV5-1; j_gene: TRBJ2-7; abundance: -; CDR3aa: CASRVGGGYEQYF; CDR3nt: TGCGCCAGCAGAGTTGGCGGGGGGTACGAGCAGTACTTC
d_gene: -; v_gene: TRBV28; j_gene: TRBJ1-1; abundance: -; CDR3aa: CASSLPDREAFF; CDR3nt: TGTGCCAGCAGTTTACCGGACAGAGAAGCTTTCTTT
d_gene: -; v_gene: TRBV4-1; j_gene: TRBJ2-5; abundance: -; CDR3aa: CASSQAGRGETQYF; CDR3nt: TGCGCCAGCAGCCAAGCGGGGAGAGGGGAGACCCAGTACTTC
d_gene: -; v_gene: TRBV11-3; j_gene: TRBJ2-1; abundance: few; CDR3aa: CASSPNTRKDGSYNEQFF; CDR3nt: TGTGCCAGCAGCCCCAATACTAGAAAGGATGGCTCCTACAATGAGCAGTTCTTC
d_gene: TRBD2; v_gene: TRBV20-1; j_gene: TRBJ2-1; abundance: -; CDR3aa: CSASNLAGGRWSYNEQFF; CDR3nt: TGCAGTGCTAGTAACCTAGCGGGGGGAAGATGGTCCTACAATGAGCAGTTCTTC
d_gene: TRBD2; v_gene: TRBV7-3; j_gene: TRBJ2-3; abundance: -; CDR3aa: CASSQTSVTDTQYF; CDR3nt: TGTGCCAGCAGCCAAACTAGCGTCACAGATACGCAGTATTTT
d_gene: -; v_gene: TRBV9; j_gene: TRBJ1-2; abundance: -; CDR3aa: CASHNSGYGYTF; CDR3nt: TGTGCCAGCCACAACTCGGGGTATGGCTACACCTTC
d_gene: -; v_gene: TRBV7-2; j_gene: TRBJ1-3; abundance: -; CDR3aa: CASSLVPVSGNTIYF; CDR3nt: TGTGCCAGCAGCTTAGTCCCAGTCTCTGGAAACACCATATATTTT
d_gene: TRBD1; v_gene: TRBV18; j_gene: TRBJ1-5; abundance: -; CDR3aa: CASSPGTGPQPQHF; CDR3nt: TGTGCCAGCTCACCAGGGACAGGGCCTCAGCCCCAGCATTTT
d_gene: -; v_gene: TRBV7-9; j_gene: TRBJ2-5; abundance: -; CDR3aa: CASLRQGASDETQYF; CDR3nt: TGTGCCAGCTTGCGACAAGGGGCTAGCGATGAGACCCAGTACTTC
d_gene: TRBD1; v_gene: TRBV5-6; j_gene: TRBJ2-5; abundance: -; CDR3aa: CASSGTGGGETQYF; CDR3nt: TGTGCCAGCAGCGGGACAGGGGGCGGCGAGACCCAGTACTTC
d_gene: -; v_gene: TRBV6-5; j_gene: TRBJ2-3; abundance: -; CDR3aa: CASSRQTVDTQYF; CDR3nt: TGTGCCAGCAGTAGACAGACCGTAGATACGCAGTATTTT
d_gene: TRBD2; v_gene: TRBV30; j_gene: TRBJ2-4; abundance: -; CDR3aa: CAWERGGSAKNIQYF; CDR3nt: TGTGCCTGGGAGCGGGGGGGGTCGGCCAAAAACATTCAGTACTTC